This is a list of T cell receptor beta chains from one sample in a study of control samples from healthy donors and cancer patients. Using immunoSEQ multiplex PCR, the repertoire was profiled, and TCRdb retains in-frame clones only, with some absent. The profile shows approximately 100,000 clones, roughly 92% of them singletons. Sequenced input: blood. All receptors come from a human donor in good health. The donor label of this sample is uncertain. Each CDR3 is given with its conserved first and last residue. The D gene is left open where the match is weak. Clone size is not always given. Where it is, it says once, few, many or a class for expanded clones.

cdr3_nt cdr3_aa cdr3_length j_call v_call clone_size d_call
TGTGCCAGCAGTCCTGGACCGAGGATGGGTACGCAGTATTTT CASSPGPRMGTQYF 14 TRBJ2-3 TRBV27 - -
TGTGCCAGCAGCCAAGTGGGATACGGGGAGCTGTTTTTT CASSQVGYGELFF 13 TRBJ2-2 TRBV3-1/TRBV3-2 - -
TGTGCCAGCAGTAACCGATCACCCCTCCACTTT CASSNRSPLHF 11 TRBJ1-6 TRBV12-3/TRBV12-4 - -
TGTGCCAGCAGCAAAGTAAGGCAGGGGCCCACTCCCTATGGCTACACCTTC CASSKVRQGPTPYGYTF 17 TRBJ1-2 TRBV21-1 - -
TGTGCCACCAGTGGCAGTGAAAACATTCAGTACTTC CATSGSENIQYF 12 TRBJ2-4 TRBV24-1 - -
TGTGCCAGCAGCCGAGGGGGCTCCGGGGAGCTGTTTTTT CASSRGGSGELFF 13 TRBJ2-2 TRBV7-6 - TRBD1
TGTGCCAGCAGCTTGCGGACAGGGAGCTACACCTTC CASSLRTGSYTF 12 TRBJ1-2 TRBV5-6 once TRBD1
TGCAGTGCTAGTCCCTCATATGGCAATCAGCCCCAGCATTTT CSASPSYGNQPQHF 14 TRBJ1-5 TRBV20-1 - -
TGTGCCAGCAGTGAACATGGGACACCCTATGGCTACACCTTC CASSEHGTPYGYTF 14 TRBJ1-2 TRBV25-1 - -
TGTGCCACCAGCAGGCCTCGGGTTTCTGACTATGGCTACACCTTC CATSRPRVSDYGYTF 15 TRBJ1-2 TRBV15 once -
TGTGCCAGCCAAGGGCGGGCCAAAAACATTCAGTACTTC CASQGRAKNIQYF 13 TRBJ2-4 TRBV27 - -
TGTGCCAGCAGCCAAGAAGGCAGGGGAAGTTATGGCTACACCTTC CASSQEGRGSYGYTF 15 TRBJ1-2 TRBV4-2 - -
TGCGCCAGCAGCCAAGATAATCATGGCTACACCTTC CASSQDNHGYTF 12 TRBJ1-2 TRBV4-1 - -
TGTGCCATCAGGTCCCCGACTAGCGGGGGGGAAAGCTCCTACGAGCAGTACTTC CAIRSPTSGGESSYEQYF 18 TRBJ2-7 TRBV10-3 - TRBD2
TGTGCCAGCAAAGTGGGACAGGGGCGCACAGATACGCAGTATTTT CASKVGQGRTDTQYF 15 TRBJ2-3 TRBV2 - TRBD1
TGTGCCAGCAGTTACTCGACAGGCGGCTATGGCTACACCTTC CASSYSTGGYGYTF 14 TRBJ1-2 TRBV6-5 - -
TGTGCCAGCAGTGAGGCTGCAGGGGGCAACACTGAAGCTTTCTTT CASSEAAGGNTEAFF 15 TRBJ1-1 TRBV6-1 - TRBD1
TGTGCCAGCAGCCCGCCGGGACAGGGAACACGGGAGCAGTTCTTC CASSPPGQGTREQFF 15 TRBJ2-1 TRBV7-6 - TRBD1
TGCAGCGTTGTGCCGACCGGCCGGACTAGCGGGGGGGGATACAATGAGCAGTTCTTC CSVVPTGRTSGGGYNEQFF 19 TRBJ2-1 TRBV29-1 - TRBD2
TGTGCCAGCAGTTGGGCAAATTCACCCCTCCACTTT CASSWANSPLHF 12 TRBJ1-6 TRBV12-3/TRBV12-4 - -
TGTGCCAGCAGCCACCGGACAGGCCCTAATAATTCACCCCTCCACTTT CASSHRTGPNNSPLHF 16 TRBJ1-6 TRBV14 - TRBD1
TGTGCCAGCAGTTTTTCCGGAGTATATAGCAATCAGCCCCAGCATTTT CASSFSGVYSNQPQHF 16 TRBJ1-5 TRBV27 - -
TGTGCCAGCGGGCAGGGGTTTGGCAATCAGCCCCAGCATTTT CASGQGFGNQPQHF 14 TRBJ1-5 TRBV28 - -
TGTGCCAGCAGTTTGATGGCAGAGATGAACACTGAAGCTTTCTTT CASSLMAEMNTEAFF 15 TRBJ1-1 TRBV28 many -
TGTGCCTGGAGTGTCGGGACGTCTTATGGCTACACCTTC CAWSVGTSYGYTF 13 TRBJ1-2 TRBV30 - -
TGTGCCAGCTCACCACTCGGACAGAGAAGCACAGATACGCAGTATTTT CASSPLGQRSTDTQYF 16 TRBJ2-3 TRBV18 once -
TGTGCCAGCAGCGCAACCGGGACAGGGTGGGGAGAGACCCAGTACTTC CASSATGTGWGETQYF 16 TRBJ2-5 TRBV9 - TRBD1
TGTGCCAGCAGCTTCGGACAGGGTGATGAAAAACTGTTTTTT CASSFGQGDEKLFF 14 TRBJ1-4 TRBV3-1/TRBV3-2 - TRBD1
TGTGCCAGTAGAAGACAGTCGGATAATGAAAAACTGTTTTTT CASRRQSDNEKLFF 14 TRBJ1-4 TRBV19 once -
TGCGCCAGCAGCCCTAATATCTGGGATTCCTATAATTCACCCCTCCACTTT CASSPNIWDSYNSPLHF 17 TRBJ1-6 TRBV5-1 - -
TGTGCCAGCAGTTACTCCGGGACAGCGTCCGTAGCTAACTATGGCTACACCTTC CASSYSGTASVANYGYTF 18 TRBJ1-2 TRBV6-7 - TRBD1
TGTGCCAGTACCCCCCCGGTCCAGAACACTGAAGCTTTCTTT CASTPPVQNTEAFF 14 TRBJ1-1 TRBV19 - -
TGTGCCAGCAGTGAAGCGCTAGCGGGGGCTAACACCGGGGAGCTGTTTTTT CASSEALAGANTGELFF 17 TRBJ2-2 TRBV6-1 - TRBD2
TGCGCCAGCAGCCCAGAAACGGGACAGGGGAATGGCTACACCTTC CASSPETGQGNGYTF 15 TRBJ1-2 TRBV5-1 - TRBD1
TGTGCCACCAAAATACCGGGACAGCGGGCTCAAGAGACCCAGTACTTC CATKIPGQRAQETQYF 16 TRBJ2-5 TRBV24-1 - -
TGTGCCAGCAGCTACAGCCGGGGGTACACCGGGGAGCTGTTTTTT CASSYSRGYTGELFF 15 TRBJ2-2 TRBV11-2 - -
TGTGCCAGCAGCTCAGGGACAGGGAGCTCTGGAAACACCATATATTTT CASSSGTGSSGNTIYF 16 TRBJ1-3 TRBV5-4 - TRBD1
TGCGCCAGCAGCACGCGGACAGGGGGGATGAACACTGAAGCTTTCTTT CASSTRTGGMNTEAFF 16 TRBJ1-1 TRBV5-1 - TRBD1
TGTGCCACCCGGGGACAGATGAACACTGAAGCTTTCTTT CATRGQMNTEAFF 13 TRBJ1-1 TRBV2 - TRBD1
TGTGCCTGGCAGACGGGGGCGGATGAAAAACTGTTTTTT CAWQTGADEKLFF 13 TRBJ1-4 TRBV30 - -
TGTGCCAGCAGCCGGGGACAGGGAGGCACCGGGGAGCTGTTTTTT CASSRGQGGTGELFF 15 TRBJ2-2 TRBV7-3 - TRBD1